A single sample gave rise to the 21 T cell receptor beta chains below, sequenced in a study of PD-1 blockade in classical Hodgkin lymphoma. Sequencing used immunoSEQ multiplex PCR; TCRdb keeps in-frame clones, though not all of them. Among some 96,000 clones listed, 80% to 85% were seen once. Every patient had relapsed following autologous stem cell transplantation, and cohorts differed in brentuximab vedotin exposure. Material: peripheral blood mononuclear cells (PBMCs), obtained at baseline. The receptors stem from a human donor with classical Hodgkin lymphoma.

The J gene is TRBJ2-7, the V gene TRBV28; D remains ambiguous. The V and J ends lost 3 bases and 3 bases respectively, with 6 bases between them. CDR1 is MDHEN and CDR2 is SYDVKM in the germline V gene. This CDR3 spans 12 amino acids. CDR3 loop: CASSFNFYEQYF. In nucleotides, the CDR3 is TGTGCCAGCAGTTTCAACTTCTACGAGCAGTACTTC.

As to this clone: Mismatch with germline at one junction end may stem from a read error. Here the CDR3 reads CASSRPTSGSDYNEQFF. For the CDR3, the DNA is TGTGCCAGCAGTCGGCCAACTAGCGGAAGTGACTACAATGAGCAGTTCTTC. The chain employs TRBV10-3 and TRBJ2-1; TRBD2 matches 8 bases. CDR3 size: 17 residues. Germline lookup yields CDR1 ENHRY and CDR2 SYGVKD.

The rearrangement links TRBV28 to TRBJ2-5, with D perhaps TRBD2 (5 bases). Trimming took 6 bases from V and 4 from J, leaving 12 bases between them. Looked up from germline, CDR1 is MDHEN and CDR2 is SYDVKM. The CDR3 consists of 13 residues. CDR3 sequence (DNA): TGTGCCAGCAGCCCGAGAGGGAGAGAGACCCAGTACTTC. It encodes CASSPRGRETQYF.

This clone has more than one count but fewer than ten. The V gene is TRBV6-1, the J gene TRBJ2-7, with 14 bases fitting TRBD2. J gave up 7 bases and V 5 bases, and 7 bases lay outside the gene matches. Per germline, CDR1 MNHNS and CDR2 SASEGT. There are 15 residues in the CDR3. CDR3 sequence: CASSMTSGRAGEQYF. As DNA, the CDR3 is TGTGCCAGCAGTATGACTAGCGGGAGGGCCGGGGAGCAGTACTTC.

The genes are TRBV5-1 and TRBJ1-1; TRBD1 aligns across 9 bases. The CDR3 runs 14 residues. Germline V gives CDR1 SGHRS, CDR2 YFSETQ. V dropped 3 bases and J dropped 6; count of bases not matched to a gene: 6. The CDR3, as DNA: TGCGCCAGCAGCTCACAACGACAGGGGGCTGAAGCTTTCTTT. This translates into CASSSQRQGAEAFF.

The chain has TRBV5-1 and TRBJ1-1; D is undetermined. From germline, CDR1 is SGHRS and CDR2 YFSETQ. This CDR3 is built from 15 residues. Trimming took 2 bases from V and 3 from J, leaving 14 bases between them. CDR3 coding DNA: TGCGCCAGCAGCTTCTCCGGGCCCGGGGACACTGAAGCTTTCTTT. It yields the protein CASSFSGPGDTEAFF.

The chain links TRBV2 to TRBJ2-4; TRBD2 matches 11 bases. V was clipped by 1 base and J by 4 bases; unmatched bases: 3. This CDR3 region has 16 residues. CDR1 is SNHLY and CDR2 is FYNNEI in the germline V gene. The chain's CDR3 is CASSEELAGDKNIQYF. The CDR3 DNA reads TGTGCCAGCAGTGAAGAACTAGCGGGAGATAAAAACATTCAGTACTTC.

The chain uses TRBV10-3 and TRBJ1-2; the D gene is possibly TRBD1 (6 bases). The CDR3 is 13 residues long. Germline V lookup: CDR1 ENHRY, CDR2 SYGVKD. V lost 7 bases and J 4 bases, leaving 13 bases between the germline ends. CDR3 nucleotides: TGTGCCATCACCGAGGGGGGGACCTATGGCTACACCTTC. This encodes CAITEGGTYGYTF.

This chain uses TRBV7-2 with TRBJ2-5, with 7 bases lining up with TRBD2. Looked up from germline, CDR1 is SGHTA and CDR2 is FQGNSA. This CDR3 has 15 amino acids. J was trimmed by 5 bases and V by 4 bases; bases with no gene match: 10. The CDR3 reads CASSSTSTRSETQYF. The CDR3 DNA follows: TGTGCCAGCAGCTCGACTAGCACCCGAAGCGAGACCCAGTACTTC.

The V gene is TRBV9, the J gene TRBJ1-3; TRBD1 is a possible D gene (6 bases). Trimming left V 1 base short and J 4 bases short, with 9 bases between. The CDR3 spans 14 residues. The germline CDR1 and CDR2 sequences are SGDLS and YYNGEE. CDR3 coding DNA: TGTGCCAGCAGCGTATTCGACAGGGGAAACACCATATATTTT. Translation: CASSVFDRGNTIYF.

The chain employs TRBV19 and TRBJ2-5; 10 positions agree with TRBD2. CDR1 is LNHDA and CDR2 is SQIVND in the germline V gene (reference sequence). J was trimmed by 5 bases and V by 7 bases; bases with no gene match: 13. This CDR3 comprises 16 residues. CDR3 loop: CASTPWASGRGETQYF. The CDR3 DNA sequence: TGTGCCAGTACCCCCTGGGCTAGCGGGAGAGGTGAGACCCAGTACTTC. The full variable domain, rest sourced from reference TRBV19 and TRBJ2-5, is DGGITQSPKYLFRKEGQNVTLSCEQNLNHDAMYWYRQDPGQGLRLIYYSQIVNDFQKGDIAEGYSVSREKKESFPLTVTSAQKNPTAFYLCASTPWASGRGETQYFGPGTRLLVL.

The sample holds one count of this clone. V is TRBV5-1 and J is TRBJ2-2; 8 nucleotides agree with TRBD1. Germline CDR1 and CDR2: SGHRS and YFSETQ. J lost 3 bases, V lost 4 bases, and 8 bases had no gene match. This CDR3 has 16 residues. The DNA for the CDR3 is TGCGCCAGCAGCAAATTCGGACAGGGAGACACCGGGGAGCTGTTTTTT. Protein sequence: CASSKFGQGDTGELFF.

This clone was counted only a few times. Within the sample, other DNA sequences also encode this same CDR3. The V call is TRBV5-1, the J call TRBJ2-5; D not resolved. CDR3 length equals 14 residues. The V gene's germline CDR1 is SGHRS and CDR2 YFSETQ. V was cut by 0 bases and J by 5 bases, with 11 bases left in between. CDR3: CASSLGGVSETQYF. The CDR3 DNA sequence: TGCGCCAGCAGCTTGGGAGGAGTCTCGGAGACCCAGTACTTC.

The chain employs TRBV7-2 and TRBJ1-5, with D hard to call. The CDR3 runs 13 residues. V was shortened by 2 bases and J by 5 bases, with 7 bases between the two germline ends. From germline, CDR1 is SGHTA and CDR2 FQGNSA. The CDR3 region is CASSLRRDQPQHF. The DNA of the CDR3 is TGTGCCAGCAGCTTAAGGCGGGATCAGCCCCAGCATTTT.

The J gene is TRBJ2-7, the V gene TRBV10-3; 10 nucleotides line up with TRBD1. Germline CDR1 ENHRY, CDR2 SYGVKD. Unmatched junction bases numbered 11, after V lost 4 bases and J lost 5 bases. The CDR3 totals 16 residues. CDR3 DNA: TGTGCCATCAGTGGACAGGGGGCCGCGGGAGGCCACGAGCAGTACTTC. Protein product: CAISGQGAAGGHEQYF.

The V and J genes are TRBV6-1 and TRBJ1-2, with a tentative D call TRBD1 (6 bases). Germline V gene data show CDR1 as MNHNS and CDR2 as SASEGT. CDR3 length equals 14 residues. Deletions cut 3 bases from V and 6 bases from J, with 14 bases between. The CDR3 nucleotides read TGTGCCAGCAGTGATTCCCAGGGGCCCGATGGCTACACCTTC. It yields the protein CASSDSQGPDGYTF.

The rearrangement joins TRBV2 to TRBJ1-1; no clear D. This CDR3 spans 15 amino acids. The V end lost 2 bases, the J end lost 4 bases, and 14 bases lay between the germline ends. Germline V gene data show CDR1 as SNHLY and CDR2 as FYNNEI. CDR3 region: CASSECIGLCTEAFF. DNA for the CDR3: TGTGCCAGCAGTGAATGCATAGGGTTGTGCACTGAAGCTTTCTTT.

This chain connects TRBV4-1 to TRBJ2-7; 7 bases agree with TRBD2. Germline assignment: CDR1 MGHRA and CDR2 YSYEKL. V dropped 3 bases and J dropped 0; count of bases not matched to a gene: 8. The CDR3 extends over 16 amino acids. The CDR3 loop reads CASSHRGGKSSYEQYF. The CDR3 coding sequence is TGCGCCAGCAGCCATCGCGGGGGTAAGAGCTCCTACGAGCAGTACTTC.

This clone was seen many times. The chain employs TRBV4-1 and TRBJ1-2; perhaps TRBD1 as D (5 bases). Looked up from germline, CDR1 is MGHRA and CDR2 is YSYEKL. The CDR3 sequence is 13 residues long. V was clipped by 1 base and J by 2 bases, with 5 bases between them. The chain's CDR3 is CASSQGQNYGYTF. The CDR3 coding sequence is TGCGCCAGCAGCCAAGGACAGAACTATGGCTACACCTTC.

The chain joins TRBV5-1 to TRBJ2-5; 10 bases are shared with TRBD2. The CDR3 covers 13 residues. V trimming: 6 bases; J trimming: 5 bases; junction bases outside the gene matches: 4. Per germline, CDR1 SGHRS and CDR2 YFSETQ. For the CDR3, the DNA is TGCGCCAGCACAGCGGGAGGGCGGGAGACCCAGTACTTC. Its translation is CASTAGGRETQYF.

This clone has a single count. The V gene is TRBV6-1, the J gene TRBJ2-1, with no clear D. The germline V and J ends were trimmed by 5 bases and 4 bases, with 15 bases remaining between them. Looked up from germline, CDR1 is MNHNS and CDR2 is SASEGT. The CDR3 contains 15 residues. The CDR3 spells CASSPGRSSYNEQFF. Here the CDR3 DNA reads TGTGCCAGCAGTCCCGGACGATCCTCTTACAATGAGCAGTTCTTC.